Following are 7 T cell receptor beta chains from one sample sequenced in a study of blood T cell repertoires in COVID-19. The method was immunoSEQ multiplex PCR; TCRdb's version includes in-frame clones alone and lacks a portion of them. Among approximately 300,000 clones, roughly 90% were seen once, and the ten largest hold about 2.3%. Sequencing used peripheral blood. The receptors were gathered from a man aged 18 to 35 with active or convalescent COVID-19.

This chain connects TRBV9 to TRBJ2-2, with 7 nucleotides matching TRBD2. This CDR3 contains 16 residues. Trimming removed 0 bases from V and 4 bases from J; junction bases left unmatched: 6. In germline, CDR1 is SGDLS, CDR2 YYNGEE. In DNA form, the CDR3 reads TGTGCCAGCAGCGTAGCGGCTAGCGGAATCACCGGGGAGCTGTTTTTT. Its protein product is CASSVAASGITGELFF.

The V and J genes are TRBV6-5 and TRBJ2-7, with 8 positions matching TRBD1. The CDR3 spans 12 residues. V dropped 4 bases and J dropped 7; count of bases not matched to a gene: 3. Per germline, CDR1 MNHEY and CDR2 SVGAGI. CDR3 DNA sequence: TGTGCCAGCAGTTCAGGGGGCGTGGAGCAGTACTTC. This sequence encodes CASSSGGVEQYF.

V gene TRBV11-2 combines with J gene TRBJ2-7; D uncertain. There are 14 residues in the CDR3. The germline V gene has CDR1 SGHAT and CDR2 FQNNGV. Deletions cut 7 bases from V and 1 base from J, with 14 bases between. CDR3: CASTKVDSSYEQYF. Written as DNA, the CDR3 is TGTGCCAGCACCAAAGTAGATTCATCCTACGAGCAGTACTTC.

Notes on this clone: A read error may be the cause here, since a much bigger clone is one base away. The chain recombines TRBV6-5 with TRBJ2-2; D is perhaps TRBD1 (5 bases). The CDR3 has 14 amino acids. Germline CDR1 MNHEY, CDR2 SVGAGI. V was pared by 0 bases and J by 3 bases, with 5 bases between. The CDR3 spells CASSYSGDTGELFF. CDR3 nucleotide sequence: TGTGCCAGCAGTTACTCAGGGGACACCGGGGAGCTGTTTTTT.

Here the CDR3 DNA reads TGTGCCAGCAGCTTATCGGCTCTAGCAGGCTACGAGCAGTACTTC. This gives the protein CASSLSALAGYEQYF. The chain combines TRBV5-4 with TRBJ2-7, with D perhaps matching TRBD2 (5 bases). The CDR3 totals 15 residues. Per the germline V gene, CDR1 is SGHNT and CDR2 is YYREEE (reference sequence). Deletions cut 2 bases from V and 3 bases from J, with 15 bases between. Using reference TRBV5-4 and TRBJ2-7 for the parts outside the CDR3, the full variable domain is ETGVTQSPTHLIKTRGQQVTLRCSSQSGHNTVSWYQQALGQGPQFIFQYYREEENGRGNFPPRFSGLQFPNYSSELNVNALELDDSALYLCASSLSALAGYEQYFGPGTRLTVT.

CDR3 nucleotide sequence: TGCGCCAGCAGCTTGGGTAGCGGCCCCTCCTACGAGCAGTACTTC. It codes for CASSLGSGPSYEQYF. The chain recombines TRBV5-1 with TRBJ2-7, with D tentatively TRBD2 (6 bases). The CDR3 contains 15 residues. The germline V gene encodes CDR1 SGHRS and CDR2 YFSETQ. The V gene lost 0 bases and the J gene lost 0 bases, with 10 bases spanning the gap.

This chain joins TRBV5-1 and TRBJ1-4, with D maybe TRBD1 (5 bases). Germline V CDR1 and CDR2: SGHRS, YFSETQ. The V and J ends lost 4 bases and 4 bases respectively, with 11 bases between them. This CDR3 has 14 amino acids. The CDR3 loop is CASSPDSYNEKLFF. The CDR3 DNA sequence: TGCGCCAGCAGCCCTGACAGTTATAATGAAAAACTGTTTTTT. Drawing the rest from reference TRBV5-1 and TRBJ1-4, the complete variable domain is KAGVTQTPRYLIKTRGQQVTLSCSPISGHRSVSWYQQTPGQGLQFLFEYFSETQRNKGNFPGRFSGRQFSNSRSEMNVSTLELGDSALYLCASSPDSYNEKLFFGSGTQLSVL.